What follows are 28 T cell receptor beta chains derived from one specimen sequenced in a study of control samples from healthy donors and cancer patients. The data were produced by immunoSEQ multiplex PCR, yet TCRdb's version contains in-frame clones alone and is incomplete. The table lists 120,000 or so clones, about 86% of them singletons, with roughly 12% in the top ten. Sequencing was carried out using blood. The origin of the receptors is a man aged 30-40 years in good health.

The chain has TRBV10-3 and TRBJ1-4, with a possible D match to TRBD1 (6 bases). The germline V and J ends were trimmed by 7 bases and 0 bases, with 12 bases remaining between them. Germline assignment: CDR1 ENHRY and CDR2 SYGVKD. The length of the CDR3 is 15 residues. CDR3: CAIKASGATNEKLFF. Written as DNA, the CDR3 is TGTGCCATCAAAGCTTCAGGGGCAACTAATGAAAAACTGTTTTTT.

The V gene is TRBV5-1, the J gene TRBJ1-6, with 8 bases matching TRBD1. The CDR3 sequence is 14 residues long. Losses at the gene ends were 2 bases for V and 10 bases for J; bases not matched to a gene: 5. Germline V CDR1 and CDR2: SGHRS, YFSETQ. This chain's CDR3 is CASSFGQGTSPLHF. For the CDR3, the DNA is TGCGCCAGCAGCTTCGGACAGGGAACATCACCCCTCCACTTT. Full variable domain (outside the CDR3, taken from reference TRBV5-1 and TRBJ1-6): KAGVTQTPRYLIKTRGQQVTLSCSPISGHRSVSWYQQTPGQGLQFLFEYFSETQRNKGNFPGRFSGRQFSNSRSEMNVSTLELGDSALYLCASSFGQGTSPLHFGNGTRLTVT.

This clone has more than one count but fewer than ten. The chain has TRBV6-4 and TRBJ2-1, with TRBD2 as a possible D gene (5 bases). The CDR3 consists of 14 residues. Germline CDR1 and CDR2: MRHNA and SNTAGT. Trimming removed 2 bases at V and 5 bases at J, with 10 bases between. In nucleotides, the CDR3 is TGTGCCAGCAGTGACACATCCGGGAACAATGAGCAGTTCTTC. Translating it yields CASSDTSGNNEQFF.

The rearrangement uses TRBV28 and TRBJ2-1, with a weak D call TRBD2 (5 bases). V gave up 3 bases and J gave up 5 bases, with 17 bases separating them. CDR1 and CDR2 from the germline V gene are MDHEN and SYDVKM. The CDR3 contains 16 residues. The CDR3 region has the DNA TGTGCCAGCAGTTTTGACCCCTCTAGCAACGACAATGAGCAGTTCTTC. This translates into CASSFDPSSNDNEQFF. The complete variable domain, with remaining parts taken from reference TRBV28 and TRBJ2-1, reads DVKVTQSSRYLVKRTGEKVFLECVQDMDHENMFWYRQDPGLGLRLIYFSYDVKMKEKGDIPEGYSVSREKKERFSLILESASTNQTSMYLCASSFDPSSNDNEQFFGPGTRLTVL.

The chain has TRBV28 and TRBJ1-2; tentative D call: TRBD1 (5 bases). V shed 7 bases and J shed 5 bases, with 20 bases lying between them. Germline CDR1 and CDR2: MDHEN and SYDVKM. The CDR3 loop spans 15 amino acids. The CDR3: CASTPATGAFYGYTF. DNA for the CDR3: TGTGCCAGCACCCCAGCAACTGGGGCCTTTTATGGCTACACCTTC.

The V gene is TRBV28, the J gene TRBJ1-5; 8 positions agree with TRBD1. Trimming at V came to 3 bases and at J to 3 bases, leaving 4 bases not matched to a gene. Germline loops: CDR1 MDHEN, CDR2 SYDVKM. The CDR3 contains 15 residues. CDR3 coding DNA: TGTGCCAGCAGTTTGCCGACAGGGGCCAATCAGCCCCAGCATTTT. Translation gives CASSLPTGANQPQHF.

The chain carries TRBV9 and TRBJ1-2, with TRBD1 identical over 7 bases. Germline lookup yields CDR1 SGDLS and CDR2 YYNGEE. V gave up 6 bases and J gave up 10 bases; unmatched junction bases: 18. The CDR3 is 15 residues long. The DNA for the CDR3 is TGTGCCAGCAACCAAGGGCCCGGGGACAGATTTAACTACACCTTC. Protein sequence: CASNQGPGDRFNYTF.

This clone showed up just a few times. Other DNA sequences from this sample encode an identical CDR3 as well. DNA of the CDR3: TGTGCCAGTAGTACCGGACAGGGCGAGCAGTACGTC. Its protein product is CASSTGQGEQYV. The chain links TRBV19 to TRBJ2-7, with 8 bases that match TRBD1. CDR1 is LNHDA, CDR2 SQIVND, per germline (reference sequence). The ends lost 4 bases at V and 6 bases at J; junction bases unmatched: 2. The CDR3 runs 12 residues.

A single count supports this clone. V and J are TRBV14 and TRBJ1-1; D is undetermined. With 2 bases removed from V and 3 bases from J, the gap between germline ends came to 1 base. Germline assignment: CDR1 SGHDN and CDR2 FVKESK. The CDR3 is 11 amino acids. CDR3 region: CASSQYTEAFF. CDR3 in DNA: TGTGCCAGCAGCCAATACACTGAAGCTTTCTTT.

A single count supports this clone. This chain joins TRBV7-3 and TRBJ2-5; maybe TRBD2 (6 bases). Germline V gives CDR1 SGHTA, CDR2 FQGTGA. This CDR3 has 16 residues. Trimming left V 5 bases short and J 2 bases short, with 18 bases between. The DNA of the CDR3 is TGTGCCAGCAGCCCTAACATGCGGGGAGCGCAAGAGACCCAGTACTTC. It is translated as CASSPNMRGAQETQYF.

The chain uses TRBV25-1 and TRBJ1-2, with D unresolved. This CDR3 region has 13 residues. With 5 bases removed from V and 2 bases from J, the gap between germline ends came to 9 bases. Germline CDR1 and CDR2: MGHDK and SYGVNS. Written as DNA, the CDR3 is TGTGCCAGCAGTCAGGACGGGAACTATGGCTACACCTTC. Translation: CASSQDGNYGYTF.

In its sample, this clone was seen once. J is TRBJ1-4 and V is TRBV30, with D unresolved. CDR1 and CDR2 from the germline V gene are GTSNPN and SVGIG (reference sequence). This CDR3 has 14 amino acids. V dropped 0 bases and J dropped 3 bases, with 8 bases sitting between them. The CDR3 is CAWSVLGSNEKLFF. CDR3 sequence (DNA): TGTGCCTGGAGTGTACTGGGATCTAATGAAAAACTGTTTTTT.

The chain carries TRBV15 and TRBJ2-5, with a tentative D call TRBD1 (6 bases). V was pared by 2 bases and J by 2 bases, with 9 bases between. There are 14 residues in the CDR3. Germline V gives CDR1 LNHNV, CDR2 YYDKDF (reference sequence). The CDR3 DNA reads TGTGCCACCAGCAGACAGGGGCAGCAAGAGACCCAGTACTTC. Its protein is CATSRQGQQETQYF.

Concerning this clone itself: This specimen includes other DNA sequences encoding the same CDR3. The rearrangement joins TRBV7-3 to TRBJ2-3; 9 nucleotides line up with TRBD2. The CDR3 loop spans 15 amino acids. V dropped 6 bases and J dropped 2; count of bases not matched to a gene: 6. CDR1 SGHTA and CDR2 FQGTGA come from the germline V gene. CDR3 sequence: CASSLSGGSTDTQYF. The CDR3, as DNA: TGTGCCAGCAGTCTCAGCGGGGGGTCCACAGATACGCAGTATTTT.

The chain has TRBV27 and TRBJ1-1; possible D gene TRBD1, 5 bases. CDR1 is MNHEY, CDR2 SMNVEV, per germline (reference sequence). The CDR3 extends over 16 amino acids. V was trimmed by 5 bases and J by 0 bases, leaving 16 bases between them. CDR3 region: CASSRTGAAMNTEAFF. The CDR3 DNA reads as TGTGCCAGCAGTCGCACCGGGGCAGCAATGAACACTGAAGCTTTCTTT.

The rearrangement links TRBV6-1 to TRBJ2-5; TRBD2 aligns across 9 bases. Germline CDR1 and CDR2: MNHNS and SASEGT. The ends lost 9 bases at V and 3 bases at J; junction bases unmatched: 8. This CDR3 has 14 residues. The CDR3 region has the DNA TGTGCCAGTTCGAGGGCGGGGGGGAAAGAGACCCAGTACTTC. Its translation is CASSRAGGKETQYF.

This rearrangement joins TRBV2 to TRBJ2-5; TRBD2 matches 16 bases. Germline V gives CDR1 SNHLY, CDR2 FYNNEI. Losses at the gene ends were 6 bases for V and 5 bases for J; bases not matched to a gene: 3. This CDR3 contains 15 residues. The CDR3 is CASSVGLAGGETQYF. The DNA of the CDR3 is TGTGCCAGCAGCGTGGGACTAGCGGGGGGGGAGACCCAGTACTTC.

The chain carries TRBV5-5 and TRBJ1-1; D is unclear. Trimming pared 2 bases from V and 4 bases from J, leaving 18 bases between. Per germline, CDR1 SGHKS and CDR2 YYEKEE (reference sequence). There are 16 residues in the CDR3. CDR3 sequence: CASSFSGRLAGTEAFF. CDR3 bases: TGTGCCAGCAGCTTTTCCGGCCGCCTGGCGGGCACTGAAGCTTTCTTT.

This clone was seen only a few times. The CDR3 DNA is TGTGCCAGCAAAGGACAGGTTTCAGACTATGGCTACACCTTC. Protein product: CASKGQVSDYGYTF. This chain connects TRBV2 to TRBJ1-2; TRBD1 matches 7 bases. Looked up from germline, CDR1 is SNHLY and CDR2 is FYNNEI. Unmatched junction bases numbered 8, after V lost 7 bases and J lost 3 bases. The CDR3 runs 14 residues. The full variable domain, completed using reference TRBV2 and TRBJ1-2, is EPEVTQTPSHQVTQMGQEVILRCVPISNHLYFYWYRQILGQKVEFLVSFYNNEISEKSEIFDDQFSVERPDGSNFTLKIRSTKLEDSAMYFCASKGQVSDYGYTFGSGTRLTVV.

This chain uses TRBV6-4 with TRBJ2-7, with D unclear. The V gene lost 8 bases and the J gene lost 7 bases, with 18 bases spanning the gap. Germline V gene data show CDR1 as MRHNA and CDR2 as SNTAGT. The CDR3 sequence is 13 residues long. As DNA, the CDR3 is TGTGCCAGCGGCGGCTCACCCTCGATGGAGCAGTACTTC. This gives the protein CASGGSPSMEQYF.

V usage is TRBV5-4 and J usage is TRBJ1-1; D is possibly TRBD1 (5 bases). The ends were cut back, 9 bases at V and 2 bases at J, with 14 bases in the middle. Germline V CDR1 and CDR2: SGHNT, YYREEE (reference sequence). The CDR3 contains 13 residues. CDR3 residues: CATYAGLNTEAFF. Here the CDR3 DNA reads TGTGCCACCTATGCAGGGTTAAACACTGAAGCTTTCTTT. The full variable domain, rest sourced from reference TRBV5-4 and TRBJ1-1, is ETGVTQSPTHLIKTRGQQVTLRCSSQSGHNTVSWYQQALGQGPQFIFQYYREEENGRGNFPPRFSGLQFPNYSSELNVNALELDDSALYLCATYAGLNTEAFFGQGTRLTVV.

The rearrangement joins TRBV3-1 (or the pseudogene TRBV3-2) to TRBJ2-1, with TRBD2 matching 8 bases. CDR3 size: 15 residues. Germline CDR1 LGHDT, CDR2 YNNKEL (reference sequence). V was clipped by 2 bases and J by 2 bases; unmatched bases: 2. The CDR3 DNA reads TGTGCCAGCAGCCAACAACTAGCGGCCTACAATGAGCAGTTCTTC. It yields the protein CASSQQLAAYNEQFF.

This clone was seen a few times. The gene calls are TRBV27 and TRBJ1-5, with D unclear. The V end lost 2 bases, the J end lost 1 base, and 3 bases lay between the germline ends. Germline CDR1 is MNHEY and CDR2 is SMNVEV (reference sequence). The CDR3 has 13 residues. The CDR3 protein is CASSLVSNQPQHF. DNA of the CDR3: TGTGCCAGCAGTTTAGTCAGCAATCAGCCCCAGCATTTT.

V and J are TRBV25-1 and TRBJ1-1; D not certain. The germline V gene has CDR1 MGHDK and CDR2 SYGVNS. Trimming shortened V by 1 base and J by 4 bases, and 16 bases separated the two germline ends. The CDR3 spans 16 residues. The CDR3: CASSESRSRVGTEAFF. CDR3 sequence (DNA): TGTGCCAGCAGTGAATCGAGGAGTCGGGTAGGCACTGAAGCTTTCTTT.

V is TRBV11-2 and J is TRBJ2-5; 10 nucleotides match TRBD2. This CDR3 has 15 amino acids. Germline assignment: CDR1 SGHAT and CDR2 FQNNGV. J lost 3 bases, V lost 5 bases, and 6 bases had no gene match. In DNA form, the CDR3 reads TGTGCCAGCAGCCCAGGAGGACTAGCGGAAGAGACCCAGTACTTC. Protein product: CASSPGGLAEETQYF.

The V gene is TRBV29-1, the J gene TRBJ1-1; TRBD1 matches 8 bases. There are 15 residues in the CDR3. The germline CDR1 and CDR2 sequences are SQVTM and ANQGSEA. The V gene end was trimmed by 1 base and the J gene end by 4 bases; junction bases not matched to a gene: 8. The CDR3 is CSVEGAQGAITEAFF. CDR3 nucleotide sequence: TGCAGCGTTGAAGGTGCCCAGGGGGCGATCACTGAAGCTTTCTTT.

The table lists this clone with a count of one. This rearrangement joins TRBV5-1 to TRBJ1-4, with 7 nucleotides matching TRBD1. Germline V gene lookup returns CDR1 SGHRS and CDR2 YFSETQ. This CDR3 is 15 amino acids long. V lost 2 bases, J lost 6 bases, and 7 bases stayed unmatched. As DNA, the CDR3 is TGCGCCAGCAGCTTCTCTTCAGGGGGATATGAAAAACTGTTTTTT. It codes for CASSFSSGGYEKLFF.

The chain couples TRBV6-6 to TRBJ2-1; D not certain. V was trimmed by 5 bases and J by 8 bases, leaving 10 bases between them. In germline, CDR1 is MNHNY, CDR2 SVGAGI (reference sequence). The CDR3 has 12 amino acids. CDR3 sequence (DNA): TGTGCCAGCAGTCACTACCAGGATGAGCAGTTCTTC. As protein: CASSHYQDEQFF.